This T cell receptor beta chain stems from a study of blood T cell repertoires in COVID-19. Study at large: Italy, Spain and the United States were the sources of the convalescent and acute COVID-19 samples. T cells, B-cell-depleted T cells, or PBMCs provided the cDNA or gDNA that served as material.

Germline V gene lookup returns CDR1 MNHEY and CDR2 SMNVEV (reference sequence). The germline V and J ends were trimmed by 7 bases and 4 bases, with 13 bases remaining between them. The CDR3 has 13 residues. In the authors' methods: How many nucleated cells were present was estimated from reference gene primer amplification. Profiled with immunoSEQ multiplex PCR; TCRdb holds only in-frame clones, not every one. V, J and clone size are those of that table, while D and trimming were read from the DNA. The table shows 58,000 or so clones, with 75% to 90% occurring only once. This clone was picked up one time.

The sequencing sample was made of peripheral blood. The chain carries TRBV27 and TRBJ1-1; a weak D match, TRBD1 (6 bases). This clonotype was sampled from a woman in her 70s with active COVID-19. CDR3 protein: CASMGGAGTEAFF. CDR3 bases: TGTGCCAGCATGGGGGGGGCGGGCACTGAAGCTTTCTTT.